Sequencing of this T cell receptor (beta chain) was carried out in a study of spatial heterogeneity in lung cancer. Turning to the study itself: The average appearance count of each unique TCR and UMI combination in raw reads was more than eight.

Sample time point: sample taken at primary tumor resection. The donors were approximately 65 patients with non-small cell lung cancer that was early-stage and untreated. The authors sequenced whole RNA from tumor, nontumor lung or frozen PBMC without sorting. This clonotype was seen many times. CDR1 and CDR2 from the germline V gene are MNHEY and SVGEGT. The CDR3 contains 17 residues. The V and J ends lost 6 bases and 2 bases respectively, with 21 bases between them. Every molecule of TCR cDNA had its own unique molecular identifier. TCRdb re-analysed the 5' RACE reads in MiXCR, keeping a single row per CDR3 protein. The data show about 35,000 distinct CDR3 sequences, around 3.1% seen once.

The chain combines TRBV6-2 or TRBV6-3 with TRBJ2-3, with D unresolved. The receptor was isolated from a male donor with early-stage non-small cell lung cancer. This specimen consisted of normal lung tissue next to the tumor, obtained at surgery. The CDR3 DNA sequence: TGTGCCAGCAGAAATGGGTACAGTCGCTCGATCACAGATACGCAGTATTTT. Encoded protein: CASRNGYSRSITDTQYF.